This is a list of T cell receptor beta chains from one sample in a study of blood T cell repertoires in COVID-19. Profiled with immunoSEQ multiplex PCR; TCRdb holds only in-frame clones, not every one. The table lists about 200,000 clones, roughly 83% of them singletons. Material: peripheral blood. Receptor source: a man aged 35 to 55 with acute or convalescent COVID-19. CDR3s include the opening cysteine and the closing phenylalanine or tryptophan. The order of the fields is clone size, D gene, V gene, J gene, CDR3 DNA, CDR3 protein. A D gene is named only where the DNA matches it firmly. Rows may omit the clone size; those that give it use once, few, many or a size class.

>.|TRBD1|TRBV27|TRBJ1-5
TGTGCCAGCAGTTTACGACAGGGCCTCAATCAGCCCCAGCATTTT
CASSLRQGLNQPQHF
>.|.|TRBV18|TRBJ1-1
TGTGCCAGCTCACCACCGTCGGGCGGGACTGAAGCTTTCTTT
CASSPPSGGTEAFF
>.|TRBD2|TRBV7-3|TRBJ2-3
TGTGCCAGCAGCTTAATCGCGGGAGGGCAAAGAGATACGCAGTATTTT
CASSLIAGGQRDTQYF
>.|TRBD2|TRBV9|TRBJ2-3
TGTGCCAGCAGCGTAGGGGCTAGCGGAGACACAGATACGCAGTATTTT
CASSVGASGDTDTQYF
>.|TRBD2|TRBV7-9|TRBJ2-5
TGTGCCAGCAGCGAACTAGCGGGTGGTTTGTCCCAGTACTTC
CASSELAGGLSQYF
>.|TRBD2|TRBV19|TRBJ2-3
TGTGCCAGTAGTATAGGCTCAGCGGGAGCCCTCCAGAGCACAGATACGCAGTATTTT
CASSIGSAGALQSTDTQYF
>.|TRBD1|TRBV27|TRBJ1-1
TGTGCCAGCAGTTTCGCGTGGGACAGGGACACTGAAGCTTTCTTT
CASSFAWDRDTEAFF
>.|.|TRBV12-3/TRBV12-4|TRBJ2-7
TGTGCCAGCAGTTTCTGGGGGACTGAGCAGTACTTC
CASSFWGTEQYF
>.|TRBD1|TRBV30|TRBJ1-4
TGTGCCTGGGCCGGGACAGGGGAAGCAAAACTGTTTTTT
CAWAGTGEAKLFF
>.|.|TRBV5-1|TRBJ2-1
TGCGCCAGCAGCTTGGCCACGGGTAGGTCCTACAATGAGCAGTTCTTC
CASSLATGRSYNEQFF
>.|.|TRBV4-1|TRBJ1-1
TGCGCCAGCAGCCGAATATGGGTCGGGGACACTGAAGCTTTCTTT
CASSRIWVGDTEAFF
>.|.|TRBV7-2|TRBJ1-1
TGTGCCAGCAGTCCGGACAGCTTTAGAGACACTGAAGCTTTCTTT
CASSPDSFRDTEAFF
>.|TRBD1|TRBV25-1|TRBJ1-2
TGTGCCAGCAGTGAATATGAGGGGGCAACTGGCTACACCTTC
CASSEYEGATGYTF
>.|.|TRBV14|TRBJ2-3
TGTGCCAGCAGCCCGTCGACTGCTAGCACAGATACGCAGTATTTT
CASSPSTASTDTQYF
>.|TRBD1|TRBV19|TRBJ1-2
TGTGCCAGTAGTGACGACAGGGATTCTGGCTACACCTTC
CASSDDRDSGYTF
>.|.|TRBV12-3/TRBV12-4|TRBJ1-6
TGTGCCAGCGGCTCTCTAGCCCTCCACTTT
CASGSLALHF
>.|.|TRBV11-2|TRBJ1-2
TGTGCCAGCAGCTTAGGGCCAGGGCCTAACTATGGCTACACCTTC
CASSLGPGPNYGYTF
>few|TRBD2|TRBV5-1|TRBJ2-1
TGCGCCAGCAGCCCTACGGGACTAGCGGGAGAGGTCCTCTACAATGAGCAGTTCTTC
CASSPTGLAGEVLYNEQFF
>.|TRBD1|TRBV4-3|TRBJ1-6
TGCGCCAGCAGCCAAGCTCAGGGGGTACCCAATTCACCCCTCCACTTT
CASSQAQGVPNSPLHF
>.|.|TRBV18|TRBJ2-2
TGTGCCAGCTCACCACAGTTTGGGCAGGCGACCGGGGAGCTGTTTTTT
CASSPQFGQATGELFF
>.|.|TRBV18|TRBJ1-1
TGTGCCAGCTCACCGAGTCCACCCCCGAACACTGAAGCTTTCTTT
CASSPSPPPNTEAFF
>once|.|TRBV5-4|TRBJ1-2
TGTGCCAGCAGCCAGACACCCAACTATGGCTACACCTTC
CASSQTPNYGYTF
>.|.|TRBV18|TRBJ2-1
TGTGCCAGCTCACCAGGAGGCCGCGGTCTCAATGAGCAGTTCTTC
CASSPGGRGLNEQFF
>.|TRBD1|TRBV6-8|TRBJ1-5
TGTGCCAGCAGTTATCGCCAAAAACAGGGGATACGGGATAGCAATCAGCCCCAGCATTTT
CASSYRQKQGIRDSNQPQHF
>.|.|TRBV9|TRBJ2-7
TGTGCCAGCAGCGTAGGGGGCGGGATAGAAGACGAGCAGTACTTC
CASSVGGGIEDEQYF
>.|TRBD1|TRBV7-2|TRBJ2-4
TGTGCCAGCAGCTTAAGGGACAGAGGGAACATTCAGTACTTC
CASSLRDRGNIQYF
>.|.|TRBV19|TRBJ2-1
TGTGCCAGTAGTATACTCGCTAGCGCGAATTACAATGAGCAGTTCTTC
CASSILASANYNEQFF
>.|TRBD1|TRBV2|TRBJ1-1
TGTGCCAGCAGCGGGGACAGGGGTGCGAACACTGAAGCTTTCTTT
CASSGDRGANTEAFF
>few|.|TRBV19|TRBJ1-2
TGTGCCAGTAGTATGGGGCGGTACGAGGGCTACACCTTC
CASSMGRYEGYTF
>few|TRBD1|TRBV6-1|TRBJ1-4
TGTGCCAGCAGTGAACGGGACAGGGGGAAAAAACTGTTTTTT
CASSERDRGKKLFF
>.|.|TRBV10-3|TRBJ2-7
TGTGCCATCAGTGTAGGAGGGGGAGGGGCCGAGCAGTACTTC
CAISVGGGGAEQYF
>.|.|TRBV11-2|TRBJ1-1
TGTGCCAGCAGCACCTCAAGAGACACTGAAGCTTTCTTT
CASSTSRDTEAFF
>few|.|TRBV13|TRBJ2-7
TGTGCCAGCAGCTTAGGCCATCGGGCCTACGAGCAGTACTTC
CASSLGHRAYEQYF
>.|TRBD2|TRBV5-4|TRBJ2-1
TGTGCCAGCAGCTCGGGACTAGCGGGAGGGCCTAACAAGTTCTTC
CASSSGLAGGPNKFF
>.|.|TRBV25-1|TRBJ2-1
TGTGCCAGCAGTGGCCGTAACAGGGAATCCTCCTACAATGAGCAGTTCTTC
CASSGRNRESSYNEQFF
>.|.|TRBV19|TRBJ1-5
TGTGCCAGTAGTACACATCAGGGTGGGGGCAATCAGCCCCAGCATTTT
CASSTHQGGGNQPQHF
>.|TRBD1|TRBV3-1/TRBV3-2|TRBJ2-3
TGTGCCAGCAGCCACAGGGGGCTCGACACAGATACGCAGTATTTT
CASSHRGLDTDTQYF
>.|TRBD2|TRBV27|TRBJ2-3
TGTGCCAGCAGGCGACCGGGACTAGCGGGAGGGATCACAGATACGCAGTATTTT
CASRRPGLAGGITDTQYF
>few|TRBD1|TRBV6-5|TRBJ1-2
TGTGCCAGCAGTTACTTTTCGACAGGGAGTTTACATGGCTACACCTTC
CASSYFSTGSLHGYTF
>.|.|TRBV11-3|TRBJ2-5
TGTGCCAGCAGCCAGGGGCGCGAGACCCAGTACTTC
CASSQGRETQYF
>.|TRBD1|TRBV6-2/TRBV6-3|TRBJ1-5
TGTGCCAGCAGTCTGGACAGGGACCTCTATTACAATCAGCCCCAGCATTTT
CASSLDRDLYYNQPQHF
>.|.|TRBV11-3|TRBJ1-3
TGTGCCAGCAGCCTCAACCAGGTCCTTGGAAACACCATATATTTT
CASSLNQVLGNTIYF
>.|.|TRBV4-1|TRBJ1-2
TGCGCCAGCAGCCGAGACCTGGGAGCCAACTATGGCTACACCTTC
CASSRDLGANYGYTF
>.|.|TRBV7-2|TRBJ1-3
TGTGCCAGCAGCCCCACGGGGATGGCTGGAAACACCATATATTTT
CASSPTGMAGNTIYF
>.|.|TRBV11-3|TRBJ2-3
TGTGCCAGCAGCTTAAGCGGGTGGGCCACAGATACGCAGTATTTT
CASSLSGWATDTQYF